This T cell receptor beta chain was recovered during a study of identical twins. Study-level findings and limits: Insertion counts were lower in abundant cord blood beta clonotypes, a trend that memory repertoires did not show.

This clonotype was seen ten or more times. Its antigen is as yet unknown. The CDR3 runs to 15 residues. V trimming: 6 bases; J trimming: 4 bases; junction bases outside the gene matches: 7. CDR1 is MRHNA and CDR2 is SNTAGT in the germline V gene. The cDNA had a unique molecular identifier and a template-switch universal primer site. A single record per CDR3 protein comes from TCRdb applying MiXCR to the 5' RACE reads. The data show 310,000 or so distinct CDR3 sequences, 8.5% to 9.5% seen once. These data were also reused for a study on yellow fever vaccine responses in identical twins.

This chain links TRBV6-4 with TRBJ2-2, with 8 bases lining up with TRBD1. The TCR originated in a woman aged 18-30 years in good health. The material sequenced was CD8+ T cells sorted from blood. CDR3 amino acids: CASSPGQGVTGELFF. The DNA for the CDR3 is TGTGCCAGCAGCCCAGGACAGGGCGTCACCGGGGAGCTGTTTTTT.